This T cell receptor (beta chain) is drawn from a study of CD8 T cells in ankylosing spondylitis. By quantitative 5'-RACE with molecular barcodes, the TCR beta libraries were made. TCRdb passed the 5' RACE reads through MiXCR, listing each CDR3 protein once. The sample has about 420,000 distinct CDR3 sequences, around 22% seen once. Study results and limitations: As for the disease-linked clones, they showed a CD8+ phenotype and occurred at relatively low frequencies in peripheral blood. Reportedly, significant enrichment of disease-linked clones occurred in matched ankylosing spondylitis synovial fluid. Among TCR beta sequences, a motif of 7 to 9 highly homologous variants appeared characteristic of ankylosing spondylitis blood.

There are many counts of this clonotype. Its specificity is unknown. Germline V CDR1 and CDR2: DFQATT, SNEGSKA (reference sequence). The ends lost 6 bases at V and 0 bases at J; junction bases unmatched: 12. CDR3 length: 16 amino acids. The sequenced material came from blood, either unsorted or a sorted T cell fraction (not recorded which). The genes are TRBV20-1 and TRBJ2-3, with TRBD2 matching over 7 bases. The sequence was obtained from a male donor with ankylosing spondylitis. In DNA, the CDR3 is TGCAGTGCAGACAGCGGGGATACTTCTAGCACAGATACGCAGTATTTT. Translation gives CSADSGDTSSTDTQYF.